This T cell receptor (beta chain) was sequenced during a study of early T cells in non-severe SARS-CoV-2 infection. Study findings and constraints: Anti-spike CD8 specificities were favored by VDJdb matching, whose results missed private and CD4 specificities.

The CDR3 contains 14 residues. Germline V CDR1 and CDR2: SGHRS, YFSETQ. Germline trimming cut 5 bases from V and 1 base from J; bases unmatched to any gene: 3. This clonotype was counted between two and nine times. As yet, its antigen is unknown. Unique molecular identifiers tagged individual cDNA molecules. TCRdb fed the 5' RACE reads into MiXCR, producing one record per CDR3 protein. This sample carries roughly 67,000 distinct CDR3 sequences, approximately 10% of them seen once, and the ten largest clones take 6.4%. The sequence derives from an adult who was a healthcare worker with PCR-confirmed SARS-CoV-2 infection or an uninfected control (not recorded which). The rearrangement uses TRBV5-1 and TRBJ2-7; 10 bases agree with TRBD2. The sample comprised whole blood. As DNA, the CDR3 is TGCGCCAGCAGTTCTAGCGGGAGATCCTACGAGCAGTACTTC. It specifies CASSSSGRSYEQYF.